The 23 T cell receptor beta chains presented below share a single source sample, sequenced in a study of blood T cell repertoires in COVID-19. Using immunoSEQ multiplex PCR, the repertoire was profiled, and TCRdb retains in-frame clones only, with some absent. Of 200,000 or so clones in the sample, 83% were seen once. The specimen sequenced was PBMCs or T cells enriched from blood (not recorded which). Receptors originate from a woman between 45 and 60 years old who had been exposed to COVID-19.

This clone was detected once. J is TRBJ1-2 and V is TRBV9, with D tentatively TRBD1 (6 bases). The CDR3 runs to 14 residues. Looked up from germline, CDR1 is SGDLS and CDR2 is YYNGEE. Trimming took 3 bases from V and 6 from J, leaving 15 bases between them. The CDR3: CASSATGGVNGYTF. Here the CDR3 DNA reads TGTGCCAGCAGCGCGACAGGAGGTGTGAATGGCTACACCTTC.

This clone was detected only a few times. In DNA, the CDR3 is TGTGCCAGCACCCTGGCGGCTAGCGGGGGTAAAAACATTCAGTACTTC. Translation: CASTLAASGGKNIQYF. This rearrangement joins TRBV5-5 to TRBJ2-4, with TRBD2 matching 10 bases. Germline CDR1 SGHKS, CDR2 YYEKEE (reference sequence). J lost 4 bases, V lost 6 bases, and 10 bases had no gene match. There are 16 residues in the CDR3.

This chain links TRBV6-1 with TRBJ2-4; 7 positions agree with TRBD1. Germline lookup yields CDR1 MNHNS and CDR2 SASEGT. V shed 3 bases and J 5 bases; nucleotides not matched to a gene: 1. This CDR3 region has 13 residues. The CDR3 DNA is TGTGCCAGCAGTGACACAGGGGAAAACATTCAGTACTTC. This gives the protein CASSDTGENIQYF.

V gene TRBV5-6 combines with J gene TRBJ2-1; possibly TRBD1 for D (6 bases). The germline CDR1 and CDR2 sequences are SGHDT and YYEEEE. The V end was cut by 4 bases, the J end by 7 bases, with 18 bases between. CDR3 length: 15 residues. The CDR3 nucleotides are TGTGCCAGCAGCGTCCTGGGGGCCGGTTTGAATGAGCAGTTCTTC. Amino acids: CASSVLGAGLNEQFF.

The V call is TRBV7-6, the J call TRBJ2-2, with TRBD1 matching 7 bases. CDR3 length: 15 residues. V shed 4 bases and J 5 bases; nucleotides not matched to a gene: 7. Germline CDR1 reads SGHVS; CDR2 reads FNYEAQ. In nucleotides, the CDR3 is TGTGCCAGCAGCTCTCTGACAGGGAGTACCGGGGAGCTGTTTTTT. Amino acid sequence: CASSSLTGSTGELFF.

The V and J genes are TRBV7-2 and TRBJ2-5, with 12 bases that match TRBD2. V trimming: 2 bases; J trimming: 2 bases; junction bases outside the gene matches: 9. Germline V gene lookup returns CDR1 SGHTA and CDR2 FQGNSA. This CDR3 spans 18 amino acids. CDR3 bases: TGTGCCAGCAGCTTATCGGCTAGCGGGGGGGCCCGGCAAGAGACCCAGTACTTC. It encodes CASSLSASGGARQETQYF.

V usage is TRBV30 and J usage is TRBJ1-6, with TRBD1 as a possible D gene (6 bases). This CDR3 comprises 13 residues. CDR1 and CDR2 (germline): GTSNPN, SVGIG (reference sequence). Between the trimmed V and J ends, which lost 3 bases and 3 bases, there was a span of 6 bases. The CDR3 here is CAWRTGYNSPLHF. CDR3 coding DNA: TGTGCCTGGAGGACAGGCTATAATTCACCCCTCCACTTT.

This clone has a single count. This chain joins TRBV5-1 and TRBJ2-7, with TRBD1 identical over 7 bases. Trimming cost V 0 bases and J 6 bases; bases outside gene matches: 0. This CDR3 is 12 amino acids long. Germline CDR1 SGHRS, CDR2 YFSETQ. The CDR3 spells CASSLEGAEQYF. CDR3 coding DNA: TGCGCCAGCAGCTTGGAGGGGGCCGAGCAGTACTTC.

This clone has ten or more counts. CDR3 in amino acids: CASSSIQDGYNEQFF. Written as DNA, the CDR3 is TGTGCCAGCAGCTCTATACAGGACGGATACAATGAGCAGTTCTTC. The genes are TRBV7-2 and TRBJ2-1; possible D gene TRBD1, 5 bases. The CDR3 extends over 15 amino acids. Germline CDR1 and CDR2: SGHTA and FQGNSA. The V and J ends lost 4 bases and 4 bases respectively, with 14 bases between them.

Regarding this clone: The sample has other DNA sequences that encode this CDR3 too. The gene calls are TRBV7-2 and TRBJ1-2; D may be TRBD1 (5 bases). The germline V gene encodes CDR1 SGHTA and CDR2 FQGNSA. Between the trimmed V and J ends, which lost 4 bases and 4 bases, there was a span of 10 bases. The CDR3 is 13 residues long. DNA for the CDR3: TGTGCCAGCAGCTCCGGGGGTGGCTATGGCTACACCTTC. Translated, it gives CASSSGGGYGYTF.

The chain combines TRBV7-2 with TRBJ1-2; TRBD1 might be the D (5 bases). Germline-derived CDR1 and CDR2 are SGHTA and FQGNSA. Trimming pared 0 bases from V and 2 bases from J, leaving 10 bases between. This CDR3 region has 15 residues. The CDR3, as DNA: TGTGCCAGCAGCTTAGCGGGGGGGGGAAACTATGGCTACACCTTC. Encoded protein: CASSLAGGGNYGYTF.

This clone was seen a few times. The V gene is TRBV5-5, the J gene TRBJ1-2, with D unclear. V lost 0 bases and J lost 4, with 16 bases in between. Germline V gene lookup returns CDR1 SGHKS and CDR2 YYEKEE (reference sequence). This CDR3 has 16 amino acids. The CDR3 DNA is TGTGCCAGCAGCTTGGTCGAGGCGACGGCCAGCTATGGCTACACCTTC. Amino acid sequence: CASSLVEATASYGYTF.

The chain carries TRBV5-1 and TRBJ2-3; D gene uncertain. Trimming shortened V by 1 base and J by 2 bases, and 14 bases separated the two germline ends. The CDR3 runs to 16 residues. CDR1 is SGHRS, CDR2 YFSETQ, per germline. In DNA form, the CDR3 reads TGCGCCAGCAGCTTGTCATCAGGCTTTAACACAGATACGCAGTATTTT. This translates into CASSLSSGFNTDTQYF.

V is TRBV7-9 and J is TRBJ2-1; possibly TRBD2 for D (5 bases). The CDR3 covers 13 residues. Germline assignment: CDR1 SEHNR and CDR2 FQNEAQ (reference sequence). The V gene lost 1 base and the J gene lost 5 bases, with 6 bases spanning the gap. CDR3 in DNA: TGTGCCAGCAGCTTAGGGCGGGACAATGAGCAGTTCTTC. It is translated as CASSLGRDNEQFF.

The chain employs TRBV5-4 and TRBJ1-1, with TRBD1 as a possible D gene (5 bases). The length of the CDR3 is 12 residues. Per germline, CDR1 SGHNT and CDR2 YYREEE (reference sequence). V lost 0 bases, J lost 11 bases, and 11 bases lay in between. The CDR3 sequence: CASSLEVGVAFF. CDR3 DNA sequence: TGTGCCAGCAGCTTGGAGGTAGGGGTCGCTTTCTTT.

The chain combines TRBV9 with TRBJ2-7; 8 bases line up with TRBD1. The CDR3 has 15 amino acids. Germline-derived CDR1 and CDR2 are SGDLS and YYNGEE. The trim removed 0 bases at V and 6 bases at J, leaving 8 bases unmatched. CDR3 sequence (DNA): TGTGCCAGCAGCGTAGGAGGGGCAGGGGGCAGCGAGCAGTACTTC. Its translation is CASSVGGAGGSEQYF.

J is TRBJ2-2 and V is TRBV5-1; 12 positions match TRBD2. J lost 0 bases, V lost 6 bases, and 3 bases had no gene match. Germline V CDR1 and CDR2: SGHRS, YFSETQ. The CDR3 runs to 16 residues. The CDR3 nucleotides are TGCGCCAGCACCACTAGCGGGGGGCCGAACACCGGGGAGCTGTTTTTT. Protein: CASTTSGGPNTGELFF.

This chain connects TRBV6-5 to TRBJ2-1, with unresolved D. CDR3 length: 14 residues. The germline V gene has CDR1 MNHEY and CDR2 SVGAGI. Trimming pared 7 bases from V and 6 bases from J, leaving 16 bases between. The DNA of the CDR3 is TGTGCCAGCACCCCGAGGCTTACTTCCAATGAGCAGTTCTTC. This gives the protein CASTPRLTSNEQFF.

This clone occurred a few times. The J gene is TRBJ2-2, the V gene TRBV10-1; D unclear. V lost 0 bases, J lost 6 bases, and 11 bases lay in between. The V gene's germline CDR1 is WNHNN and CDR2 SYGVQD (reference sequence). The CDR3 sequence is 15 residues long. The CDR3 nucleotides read TGCGCCAGCAGTGAGTCGACGGGTTTCGCCGGGGAGCTGTTTTTT. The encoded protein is CASSESTGFAGELFF.

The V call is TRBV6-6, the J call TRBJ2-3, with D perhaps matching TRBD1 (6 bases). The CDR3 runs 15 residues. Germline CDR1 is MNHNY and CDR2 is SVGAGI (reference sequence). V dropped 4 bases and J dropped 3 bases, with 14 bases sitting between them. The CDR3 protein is CASSFDRPHTDTQYF. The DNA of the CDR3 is TGTGCCAGCAGTTTTGACAGGCCTCATACAGATACGCAGTATTTT.

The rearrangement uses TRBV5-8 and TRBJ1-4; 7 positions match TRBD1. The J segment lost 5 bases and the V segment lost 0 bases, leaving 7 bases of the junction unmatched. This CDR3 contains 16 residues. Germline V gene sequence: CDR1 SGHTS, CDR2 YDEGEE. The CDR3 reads CASSLDRGLENEKLFF. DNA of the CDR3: TGTGCCAGCAGCTTGGACAGGGGTTTAGAGAATGAAAAACTGTTTTTT.

Here the CDR3 reads CASSRDRGDEQYF. CDR3 nucleotides: TGTGCCAGCTCCCGGGACAGGGGGGATGAGCAGTACTTC. The chain recombines TRBV2 with TRBJ2-7, with 11 bases aligning to TRBD1. CDR1 and CDR2 from the germline V gene are SNHLY and FYNNEI. The V gene end was trimmed by 8 bases and the J gene end by 7 bases; junction bases not matched to a gene: 7. The CDR3 length is 13 residues. The full variable domain, its missing parts supplied by reference TRBV2 and TRBJ2-7, is EPEVTQTPSHQVTQMGQEVILRCVPISNHLYFYWYRQILGQKVEFLVSFYNNEISEKSEIFDDQFSVERPDGSNFTLKIRSTKLEDSAMYFCASSRDRGDEQYFGPGTRLTVT.

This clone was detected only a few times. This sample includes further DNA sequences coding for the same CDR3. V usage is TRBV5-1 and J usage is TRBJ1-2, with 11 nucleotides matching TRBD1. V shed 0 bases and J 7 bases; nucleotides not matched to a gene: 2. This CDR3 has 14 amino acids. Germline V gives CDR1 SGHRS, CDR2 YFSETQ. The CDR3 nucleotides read TGCGCCAGCAGCTTGGCCGGGACAGGGGGTGGCTACACCTTC. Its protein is CASSLAGTGGGYTF.